These 2 T cell receptor beta chains were all obtained from the same sample, sequenced in a study of beta chain features in type 1 diabetes. Every isolated RNA sample was fully reverse transcribed, so sequencing captured expressed TCRB transcripts. Generated by immunoSEQ multiplex PCR, the TCRdb table keeps only in-frame clones and is missing some. Found here are about 270,000 clones, 11% to 15% of them singletons; the top ten hold 0.025% to 0.03%. Source material: naive CD4+ T cells from blood. Receptor source: a woman between 40 and 50 years old in good health.

This clone was detected only a few times. The chain has TRBV2 and TRBJ2-2, with D maybe TRBD1 (8 bases). The ends were cut back, 6 bases at V and 7 bases at J, with 12 bases in the middle. The CDR3 extends over 13 amino acids. Germline V gives CDR1 SNHLY, CDR2 FYNNEI. The CDR3 DNA reads TGTGCCAGCAGAAACAGGGGGGGCGGGGAGCTGTTTTTT. This sequence encodes CASRNRGGGELFF.

This clone appeared a few times. This sequence joins TRBV6-1 and TRBJ1-5; D is possibly TRBD1 (6 bases). Germline values: CDR1 MNHNS, CDR2 SASEGT. The V end lost 0 bases, the J end lost 7 bases, and 13 bases lay between the germline ends. The CDR3 is made up of 15 amino acids. The DNA of the CDR3 is TGTGCCAGCAGTGAAGCGGGTCGTGGGGGCCAGCCCCAGCATTTT. Protein: CASSEAGRGGQPQHF.